A single sample gave rise to the 16 T cell receptor beta chains below, sequenced in a study of OX40 agonist ivuxolimab in advanced cancers. Some clones are missing from TCRdb's copy, which holds only in-frame ones; the method was immunoSEQ multiplex PCR. The sample contains approximately 69,000 clones, about 89% of which appear only once. The source material was CD4+ or CD8+ T cells sorted from blood, sampled in a trial of the OX40 agonist ivuxolimab. The source of these receptors is an adult with an advanced solid tumor such as melanoma, head and neck, liver or kidney cancer.

The V and J genes are TRBV28 and TRBJ1-4; tentative D call: TRBD1 (5 bases). V gave up 6 bases and J gave up 5 bases, with 19 bases separating them. The CDR3 extends over 16 amino acids. Germline CDR1 MDHEN, CDR2 SYDVKM. The CDR3 DNA is TGTGCCAGCAGCCAATTACTGGGACGGACAAATGAAAAACTGTTTTTT. This sequence encodes CASSQLLGRTNEKLFF.

J is TRBJ1-3 and V is TRBV7-8, with a tentative D call TRBD1 (6 bases). Trimming took 5 bases from V and 3 from J, leaving 20 bases between them. Germline lookup yields CDR1 SGHVS and CDR2 FQNEAQ. The CDR3 runs 17 residues. CDR3 sequence reads: CASSTDTGYYFGNTIYF. In nucleotides, the CDR3 is TGTGCCAGCAGCACAGATACAGGGTATTACTTTGGAAACACCATATATTTT.

The chain is built from TRBV10-3 and TRBJ2-1; 8 bases agree with TRBD2. The CDR3 is 16 residues long. V shed 6 bases, J shed 0 bases, and the junction held 7 bases outside the gene matches. CDR1 is ENHRY and CDR2 is SYGVKD in the germline V gene. The CDR3 sequence: CAISSLAGFSYNEQFF. The DNA for the CDR3 is TGTGCCATCAGCTCTTTAGCGGGATTCTCCTACAATGAGCAGTTCTTC.

The chain joins TRBV6-5 to TRBJ1-5, with 9 bases aligning to TRBD1. This CDR3 is built from 15 residues. With 2 bases clipped from V and 1 base from J, the junction kept 0 bases outside the gene matches. Germline V gene lookup returns CDR1 MNHEY and CDR2 SVGAGI. The DNA for the CDR3 is TGTGCCAGCAGTTACGGGACAGGGAGCAATCAGCCCCAGCATTTT. It is translated as CASSYGTGSNQPQHF.

The CDR3 sequence: CASSRVGQAQYGNEQYF. Written as DNA, the CDR3 is TGCGCCAGCAGTCGTGTGGGACAGGCTCAGTACGGCAACGAGCAGTACTTC. The J gene is TRBJ2-7, the V gene TRBV23-1; 8 nucleotides agree with TRBD1. TRBV23-1 falls under the ORF class, with uncertain function. Unmatched junction bases numbered 16, after V lost 4 bases and J lost 5 bases. This CDR3 has 17 residues.

The gene calls are TRBV4-1 and TRBJ2-7, with 10 bases identical to TRBD2. The CDR3 consists of 18 residues. V lost 0 bases, J lost 3 bases, and 11 bases stayed unmatched. Germline V lookup: CDR1 MGHRA, CDR2 YSYEKL. CDR3 DNA sequence: TGCGCCAGCAGCCAAGATGGCCAGGGCCTAGCGGGAGTCTACGAGCAGTACTTC. Its protein is CASSQDGQGLAGVYEQYF.

The genes are TRBV19 and TRBJ2-1; 10 nucleotides line up with TRBD2. The germline V gene has CDR1 LNHDA and CDR2 SQIVND (reference sequence). This CDR3 spans 16 amino acids. Trimming at V came to 6 bases and at J to 7 bases, leaving 12 bases not matched to a gene. CDR3 in amino acids: CASSNLAGEAWNEQFF. The CDR3 region has the DNA TGTGCCAGTAGCAACCTAGCGGGAGAGGCCTGGAATGAGCAGTTCTTC.

V gene TRBV19 combines with J gene TRBJ2-6, with D maybe TRBD1 (6 bases). This CDR3 is built from 18 residues. Germline CDR1 reads LNHDA; CDR2 reads SQIVND (reference sequence). V lost 4 bases, J lost 0 bases, and 16 bases lay in between. CDR3: CASSTPRGKGSGANVLTF. The DNA of the CDR3 is TGTGCCAGTAGTACGCCCAGGGGCAAAGGCTCTGGGGCCAACGTCCTGACTTTC.

V gene TRBV19 combines with J gene TRBJ1-1, with 9 nucleotides matching TRBD1. Germline CDR1 LNHDA, CDR2 SQIVND (reference sequence). This CDR3 spans 15 amino acids. Trimming at V came to 6 bases and at J to 5 bases, leaving 10 bases not matched to a gene. The CDR3 nucleotides read TGTGCCAGTAGCCGGGACAGGGCTGGGGTTACTGAAGCTTTCTTT. Translation: CASSRDRAGVTEAFF. Filled out from reference TRBV19 and TRBJ1-1, the complete variable domain reads DGGITQSPKYLFRKEGQNVTLSCEQNLNHDAMYWYRQDPGQGLRLIYYSQIVNDFQKGDIAEGYSVSREKKESFPLTVTSAQKNPTAFYLCASSRDRAGVTEAFFGQGTRLTVV.

The chain uses TRBV6-1 and TRBJ1-1; D gene ambiguous. Deletions cut 2 bases from V and 6 bases from J, with 10 bases between. Germline V gene sequence: CDR1 MNHNS, CDR2 SASEGT. This CDR3 is built from 13 residues. The CDR3 here is CASSEWPNAEAFF. CDR3 DNA sequence: TGTGCCAGCAGTGAATGGCCTAACGCTGAAGCTTTCTTT.

The rearrangement links TRBV7-9 to TRBJ2-6; 8 positions agree with TRBD1. V was pared by 5 bases and J by 0 bases, with 6 bases of the junction left unmatched. This CDR3 has 17 amino acids. From germline, CDR1 is SEHNR and CDR2 FQNEAQ (reference sequence). CDR3 in DNA: TGTGCCAGCAGCCCGGGACAGGTTACCTCTGGGGCCAACGTCCTGACTTTC. It specifies CASSPGQVTSGANVLTF.

This sequence joins TRBV11-3 and TRBJ2-1; TRBD2 matches 7 bases. V gave up 5 bases and J gave up 8 bases; unmatched junction bases: 9. The CDR3 spans 14 residues. Germline CDR1 is SGHNT and CDR2 is YENEEA. The CDR3 DNA follows: TGTGCCAGCAGCGCTAGCGGAAGGATGGATGAGCAGTTCTTC. This encodes CASSASGRMDEQFF.

This chain joins TRBV28 and TRBJ2-7, with TRBD2 matching 7 bases. Germline V CDR1 and CDR2: MDHEN, SYDVKM. This CDR3 spans 15 amino acids. The V gene end was trimmed by 3 bases and the J gene end by 1 base; junction bases not matched to a gene: 6. CDR3 sequence (DNA): TGTGCCAGCAGTTTGGGGGGGTCAGAATCCTACGAGCAGTACTTC. Its protein is CASSLGGSESYEQYF. The full variable domain, completed using reference TRBV28 and TRBJ2-7, is DVKVTQSSRYLVKRTGEKVFLECVQDMDHENMFWYRQDPGLGLRLIYFSYDVKMKEKGDIPEGYSVSREKKERFSLILESASTNQTSMYLCASSLGGSESYEQYFGPGTRLTVT.

The chain's CDR3 is CASSITGTSNEKLFF. The CDR3 DNA sequence: TGTGCCAGTAGTATCACCGGGACATCCAATGAAAAACTGTTTTTT. The rearrangement links TRBV19 to TRBJ1-4, with a weak D call TRBD1 (6 bases). With 3 bases removed from V and 5 bases from J, the gap between germline ends came to 13 bases. CDR1 is LNHDA, CDR2 SQIVND, per germline (reference sequence). This CDR3 is built from 15 residues.

The CDR3, as DNA: TGTGCCAGCAAATTAGCGGGAACCTACGAGCAGTACTTC. Protein sequence: CASKLAGTYEQYF. The chain links TRBV27 to TRBJ2-7; 8 bases line up with TRBD2. The V and J ends lost 7 bases and 2 bases, in that order; junction bases with no gene match: 4. There are 13 residues in the CDR3. Germline values: CDR1 MNHEY, CDR2 SMNVEV (reference sequence).

This chain joins TRBV30 and TRBJ2-7; perhaps TRBD1 as D (5 bases). Germline V gene lookup returns CDR1 GTSNPN and CDR2 SVGIG (reference sequence). V was cut by 2 bases and J by 3 bases, with 14 bases left in between. The CDR3 covers 14 residues. Here the CDR3 reads CAWSLLRAGYEQYF. The CDR3 bases are TGTGCCTGGAGTCTACTCAGGGCCGGCTACGAGCAGTACTTC.